This T cell receptor (beta chain) stems from a study of cytomegalovirus exposure and HLA in healthy donors. General study results and limits: V- and J-gene trimming of TCR beta was linked (in a later analysis) to a missense DCLRE1C variant. Segments of the TCR beta V type were, in most cases, productive about 87% or about 30% of the time in an earlier analysis. An analysis that was carried out later associated 16,951 TCR beta sequences with HLA alleles at 0.05 false discovery rate.

Germline V gene lookup returns CDR1 SQVTM and CDR2 ANQGSEA. V gave up 4 bases and J gave up 8 bases; unmatched junction bases: 14. There are 15 residues in the CDR3. This clone came up a few times. Its antigen is not identified. The study ran its PCR with 60 Vbeta and 13 Jbeta primers. In the original workflow: Unique TCR beta chains numbered about 72 million in a later analysis, with approximately 10 million shared. Assay used: immunoSEQ multiplex PCR; TCRdb lists only in-frame clones, some missing. The V and J calls and clone size are taken from that table; D and trimming were inferred from the DNA. This sample has just under 95,000 clones, with 84% found just once.

Sequencing input: PBMCs. The source is a woman aged 18 to 35 in good health and CMV-seropositive. V and J are TRBV29-1 and TRBJ1-1; 9 nucleotides agree with TRBD1. CDR3 sequence (DNA): TGCAGCGTTGCCCCCGGGACAGGGTTTGTTGCGGAAGCTTTCTTT. Residues: CSVAPGTGFVAEAFF.